One sample yielded the 7 T cell receptor beta chains listed below, sequenced in a study of CD8 T cells in Susac syndrome. RNA, at about 0.5 to 1 ug, was reverse transcribed with random hexamers. One entry per CDR3 protein results from TCRdb running MiXCR on the immunoSEQ multiplex PCR reads. Of over 100,000 distinct CDR3 sequences detected, about 95% appear once; the ten largest clones hold roughly 0.29%. Sequencing used CD8+ T cells from PBMCs. Receptors were obtained from a human donor with Susac syndrome.

This chain connects TRBV30 to TRBJ2-2, with D possibly TRBD1 on 5 matching bases. CDR1 is GTSNPN, CDR2 SVGIG, per germline (reference sequence). Trimming shortened V by 5 bases and J by 1 base, and 8 bases separated the two germline ends. CDR3 length: 13 residues. CDR3: CAWLTENTGELFF. CDR3 DNA sequence: TGTGCCTGGTTGACAGAGAACACCGGGGAGCTGTTTTTT.

This rearrangement joins TRBV12-3 or TRBV12-4 to TRBJ2-1; perhaps TRBD2 as D (6 bases). V lost 5 bases, J lost 6 bases, and 11 bases lay in between. This CDR3 is 13 amino acids long. CDR3 sequence reads: CASSMGLINEQFF. The CDR3 DNA sequence: TGTGCCAGCAGTATGGGACTGATCAATGAGCAGTTCTTC.

This clonotype is a singleton in its sample. This CDR3 is CASSLDGLAKNIQYF. In nucleotides, the CDR3 is TGTGCCAGCAGCTTAGATGGGTTAGCCAAAAACATTCAGTACTTC. The rearrangement links TRBV7-9 to TRBJ2-4; D not resolved. Germline V gene sequence: CDR1 SEHNR, CDR2 FQNEAQ (reference sequence). Trimming shortened V by 1 base and J by 0 bases, and 7 bases separated the two germline ends. The CDR3 has 15 residues.

This clonotype was detected a few times. This chain joins TRBV28 and TRBJ2-7; unclear D gene. Trimming removed 3 bases from V and 3 bases from J, with 6 bases in between. Per the germline V gene, CDR1 is MDHEN and CDR2 is SYDVKM. The CDR3 contains 12 residues. Here the CDR3 DNA reads TGTGCCAGCAGTTTTGGCTTCTACGAGCAGTACTTC. It codes for CASSFGFYEQYF.

The chain recombines TRBV7-6 with TRBJ2-1, with TRBD2 matching over 8 bases. Trimming took 5 bases from V and 2 from J; bases not matched to a gene: 8. Germline values: CDR1 SGHVS, CDR2 FNYEAQ. The length of the CDR3 is 16 residues. The CDR3 region is CASSGGGGSPYNEQFF. The CDR3 DNA sequence: TGTGCCAGCAGCGGGGGCGGGGGGTCCCCCTACAATGAGCAGTTCTTC.

The CDR3 region has the DNA TGTGCCAGCAGCCAACTTGTGGAGGCGGGGGGGCTTCTTTCAGATACGCAGTATTTT. This codes for CASSQLVEAGGLLSDTQYF. The J gene is TRBJ2-3, the V gene TRBV7-2, with 9 bases lining up with TRBD2. V lost 5 bases to trimming and J lost 4 bases; unmatched junction nucleotides: 19. CDR3 length equals 19 residues. From germline, CDR1 is SGHTA and CDR2 FQGNSA.

V is TRBV7-6 and J is TRBJ2-7, with 10 nucleotides matching TRBD2. CDR3 size: 11 residues. J lost 9 bases, V lost 5 bases, and 1 base had no gene match. Germline CDR1 is SGHVS and CDR2 is FNYEAQ. CDR3 coding DNA: TGTGCCAGCAGCAGCGGGGGGGTGCAGTACTTC. Amino acids: CASSSGGVQYF.